This T cell receptor beta chain stems from a study of blood T cells in healthy people across ages. PCR was performed a second time for about 6 to 11 cycles using a sample-barcoded 5' primer and a J-beta primer mix. TCRdb re-analysed the 5' RACE reads in MiXCR, keeping a single row per CDR3 protein. The sample holds fewer than 900,000 distinct CDR3 sequences, about 34% seen once. CDR3 length: 13 residues. The V and J ends lost 3 bases and 7 bases respectively, with 13 bases between them. The germline gives CDR1 SGHDT, CDR2 YYEEEE. This clonotype originated in a man in his late teens or twenties in good health. Sequenced input: blood. This rearrangement joins TRBV5-6 to TRBJ1-1; TRBD1 is a possible D gene (5 bases). In nucleotides, the CDR3 is TGTGCCAGCAGCTGGGGCAGAGCCAGTGAAGCTTTCTTT. Its protein is CASSWGRASEAFF.